Following are 8 T cell receptor beta chains from one sample sequenced in a study of blood T cell repertoires in COVID-19. Only in-frame clones appear in the TCRdb table, and some are missing; sequencing was by immunoSEQ multiplex PCR. This table holds approximately 240,000 clones, approximately 83% found once. Sequencing was performed on peripheral blood. Receptors originate from a human donor in a cohort sampled during active COVID-19.

This clone was detected only once. The chain carries TRBV6-5 and TRBJ2-5; 7 bases line up with TRBD1. This CDR3 contains 15 residues. V shed 0 bases and J 4 bases; nucleotides not matched to a gene: 5. Germline CDR1 is MNHEY and CDR2 is SVGAGI. In DNA form, the CDR3 reads TGTGCCAGCAGTTACTCGGGACAGAAGGTAGAGACCCAGTACTTC. Translated: CASSYSGQKVETQYF.

This chain joins TRBV5-8 and TRBJ1-2; TRBD1 aligns across 8 bases. Germline CDR1 reads SGHTS; CDR2 reads YDEGEE. The CDR3 contains 14 residues. V shed 4 bases and J 9 bases; nucleotides not matched to a gene: 11. The CDR3 is CASSRSGQGGSYTF. The CDR3 coding sequence is TGTGCCAGCAGCCGAAGTGGACAGGGTGGAAGCTACACCTTC.

This clone was seen once. The gene calls are TRBV7-9 and TRBJ1-6; TRBD1 is a possible D gene (5 bases). The CDR3 has 13 residues. Germline V gene data show CDR1 as SEHNR and CDR2 as FQNEAQ (reference sequence). V shed 5 bases and J shed 7 bases, with 9 bases lying between them. CDR3 in DNA: TGTGCCAGCAGCGCAGGGCAGAATTCACCCCTCCACTTT. It codes for CASSAGQNSPLHF. Supplemented by reference TRBV7-9 and TRBJ1-6, the full variable domain reads DTGVSQNPRHKITKRGQNVTFRCDPISEHNRLYWYRQTLGQGPEFLTYFQNEAQLEKSRLLSDRFSAERPKGSFSTLEIQRTEQGDSAMYLCASSAGQNSPLHFGNGTRLTVT.

The rearrangement joins TRBV7-9 to TRBJ2-7; the D is unclear. This CDR3 is 12 amino acids long. The germline gives CDR1 SEHNR, CDR2 FQNEAQ (reference sequence). V was cut by 4 bases and J by 6 bases, with 10 bases left in between. In DNA form, the CDR3 reads TGTGCCAGCAGCTCCTACGCCGCCGAGCAGTACTTC. Protein sequence: CASSSYAAEQYF.

This chain joins TRBV10-3 and TRBJ2-2, with 10 bases aligning to TRBD2. The junction had 8 bases not matched to a gene; V was cut back by 9 bases and J by 1 base. Per the germline V gene, CDR1 is ENHRY and CDR2 is SYGVKD. This CDR3 has 16 amino acids. The CDR3 here is CAITASGGLNTGELFF. The CDR3 DNA sequence: TGTGCCATAACGGCTAGCGGGGGTTTGAACACCGGGGAGCTGTTTTTT.

The chain is built from TRBV18 and TRBJ2-2; 9 positions agree with TRBD1. This CDR3 spans 18 amino acids. J was trimmed by 2 bases and V by 5 bases; bases with no gene match: 12. CDR1 and CDR2 from the germline V gene are KGHSH and LQKENI. This CDR3 is CASSILRDRVPNTGELFF. In nucleotides, the CDR3 is TGTGCCAGCTCAATCCTCCGGGACAGGGTCCCAAACACCGGGGAGCTGTTTTTT.

This chain joins TRBV29-1 and TRBJ2-5, with TRBD1 matching 8 bases. The V gene end was trimmed by 3 bases and the J gene end by 4 bases; junction bases not matched to a gene: 7. This CDR3 comprises 14 residues. Germline V gene sequence: CDR1 SQVTM, CDR2 ANQGSEA. The CDR3 protein is CSVEGQETSETQYF. The CDR3 region has the DNA TGCAGCGTTGAGGGACAGGAAACCTCAGAGACCCAGTACTTC.

The rearrangement joins TRBV18 to TRBJ2-5, with D possibly TRBD1 on 5 matching bases. The CDR3 loop spans 14 amino acids. V was pared by 3 bases and J by 2 bases, with 10 bases between. The V gene's germline CDR1 is KGHSH and CDR2 LQKENI. The CDR3, as DNA: TGTGCCAGCTCACCGAAGACAGAACAAGAGACCCAGTACTTC. Translated: CASSPKTEQETQYF.